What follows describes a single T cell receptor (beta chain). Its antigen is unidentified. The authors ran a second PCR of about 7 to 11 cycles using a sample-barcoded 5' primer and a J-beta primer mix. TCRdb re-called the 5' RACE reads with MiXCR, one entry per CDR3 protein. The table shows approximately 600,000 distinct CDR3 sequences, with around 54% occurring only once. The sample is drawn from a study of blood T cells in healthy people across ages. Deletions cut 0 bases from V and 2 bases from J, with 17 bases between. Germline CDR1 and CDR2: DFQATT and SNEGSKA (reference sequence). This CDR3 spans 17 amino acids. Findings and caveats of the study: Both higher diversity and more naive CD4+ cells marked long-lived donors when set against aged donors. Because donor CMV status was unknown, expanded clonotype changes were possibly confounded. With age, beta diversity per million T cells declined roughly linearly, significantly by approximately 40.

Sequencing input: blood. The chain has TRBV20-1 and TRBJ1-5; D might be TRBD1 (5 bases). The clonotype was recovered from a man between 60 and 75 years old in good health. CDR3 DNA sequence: TGCAGTGCTAGAGATCGGGGCAGGGTGGGAGGCAATCAGCCCCAGCATTTT. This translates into CSARDRGRVGGNQPQHF.